This TCR beta chain was documented in a study of identical twins. The ends were cut back, 3 bases at V and 0 bases at J, with 14 bases in the middle. There are 16 residues in the CDR3. Unique molecular identifiers were present on cDNA, and template switching added a universal primer site. TCRdb called the 5' RACE reads again in MiXCR, with one record for every CDR3 protein. The sample yields hundreds of thousands of distinct CDR3 sequences, 18% seen once. These same records also appear under a second study, on T cells expressing NK-cell markers. That paper notes: Clarity on HCMV specificity was lacking for the expanded NKG2C+ T cell clones.

This receptor was identified in a woman under 30 in good health. The specimen sequenced was PBMCs. The J gene is TRBJ2-5, the V gene TRBV12-3 or TRBV12-4, with D tentatively TRBD2 (6 bases). The CDR3 DNA reads TGTGCCAGCAGTTTCTCCGTCGGCGGGGACCAAGAGACCCAGTACTTC. Its translation: CASSFSVGGDQETQYF.